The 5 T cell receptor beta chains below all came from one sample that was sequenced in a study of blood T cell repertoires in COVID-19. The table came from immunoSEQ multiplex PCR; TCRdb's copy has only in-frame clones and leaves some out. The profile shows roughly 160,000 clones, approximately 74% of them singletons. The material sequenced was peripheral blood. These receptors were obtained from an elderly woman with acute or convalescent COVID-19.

The CDR3 nucleotides read TGTGCCAGCAGTTTAGCACAAGACGGGGAGCTGTTTTTT. Translated, it gives CASSLAQDGELFF. The chain recombines TRBV12-3 or TRBV12-4 with TRBJ2-2, with D unresolved. V gave up 0 bases and J gave up 7 bases, with 6 bases separating them. The CDR3 has 13 residues.

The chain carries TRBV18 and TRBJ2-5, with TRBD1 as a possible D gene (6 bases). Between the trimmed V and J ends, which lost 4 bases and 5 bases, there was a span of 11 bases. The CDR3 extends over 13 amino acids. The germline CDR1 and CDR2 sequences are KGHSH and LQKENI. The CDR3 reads CASSRRGGETQYF. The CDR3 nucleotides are TGTGCCAGCTCACGGAGAGGGGGTGAGACCCAGTACTTC.

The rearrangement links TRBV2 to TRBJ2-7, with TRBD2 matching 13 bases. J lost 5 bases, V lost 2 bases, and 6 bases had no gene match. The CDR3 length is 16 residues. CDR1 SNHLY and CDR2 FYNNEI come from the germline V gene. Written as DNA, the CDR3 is TGTGCCAGCAGTGAATGGACTAGCGGGAGTCGGGACGAGCAGTACTTC. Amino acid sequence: CASSEWTSGSRDEQYF.

CDR3 residues: CASSYSHAGAGEKLFF. The CDR3 region has the DNA TGTGCCAGCAGTTACTCTCACGCGGGGGCGGGTGAAAAACTGTTTTTT. V gene TRBV6-5 combines with J gene TRBJ1-4; the D gene is possibly TRBD1 (6 bases). Germline lookup yields CDR1 MNHEY and CDR2 SVGAGI. The V gene lost 0 bases and the J gene lost 7 bases, with 15 bases spanning the gap. This CDR3 comprises 16 residues.

CDR3 bases: TGTGCCAGCGGAGAAACGTCCTACGAGCAGTACTTC. It is translated as CASGETSYEQYF. V usage is TRBV14 and J usage is TRBJ2-7; D not certain. V was cut by 8 bases and J by 1 base, with 9 bases left in between. This CDR3 contains 12 residues. Germline loops: CDR1 SGHDN, CDR2 FVKESK.